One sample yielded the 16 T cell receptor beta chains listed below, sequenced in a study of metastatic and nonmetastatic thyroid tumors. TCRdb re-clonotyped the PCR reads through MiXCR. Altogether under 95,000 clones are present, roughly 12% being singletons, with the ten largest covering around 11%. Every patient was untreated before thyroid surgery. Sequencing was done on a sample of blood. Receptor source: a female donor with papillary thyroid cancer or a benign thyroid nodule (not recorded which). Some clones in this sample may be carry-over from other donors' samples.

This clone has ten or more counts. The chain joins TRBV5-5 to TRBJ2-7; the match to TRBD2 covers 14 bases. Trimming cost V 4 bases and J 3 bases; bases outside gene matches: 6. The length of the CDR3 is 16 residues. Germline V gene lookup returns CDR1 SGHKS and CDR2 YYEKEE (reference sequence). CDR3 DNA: TGTGCCAGCAGCCTGACTAGCGGGAGGGCCCTCTACGAGCAGTACTTC. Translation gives CASSLTSGRALYEQYF.

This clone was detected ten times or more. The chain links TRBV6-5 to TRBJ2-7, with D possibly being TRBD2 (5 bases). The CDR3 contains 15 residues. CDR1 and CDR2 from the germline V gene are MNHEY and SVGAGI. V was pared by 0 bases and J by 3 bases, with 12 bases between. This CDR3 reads CASSYSSGGLYEQYF. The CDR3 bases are TGTGCCAGCAGTTACTCAAGCGGAGGACTCTACGAGCAGTACTTC.

The CDR3 loop is CASSLTGHGDGYTF. The CDR3 region has the DNA TGCGCCAGCAGCTTGACTGGGCATGGGGATGGCTACACCTTC. The chain carries TRBV5-1 and TRBJ1-2, with unresolved D. Trimming shortened V by 1 base and J by 6 bases, and 13 bases separated the two germline ends. The CDR3 runs to 14 residues. Germline V lookup: CDR1 SGHRS, CDR2 YFSETQ.

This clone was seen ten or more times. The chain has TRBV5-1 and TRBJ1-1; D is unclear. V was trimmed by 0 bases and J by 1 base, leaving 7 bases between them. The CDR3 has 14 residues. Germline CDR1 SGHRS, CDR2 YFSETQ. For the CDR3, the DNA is TGCGCCAGCAGCTTGGTTGGAGGGAACACTGAAGCTTTCTTT. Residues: CASSLVGGNTEAFF.

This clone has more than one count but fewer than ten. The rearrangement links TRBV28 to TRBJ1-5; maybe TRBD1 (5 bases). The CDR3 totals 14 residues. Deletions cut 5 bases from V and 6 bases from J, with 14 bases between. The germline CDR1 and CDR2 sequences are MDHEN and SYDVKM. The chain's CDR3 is CASSPTVGRQPQHF. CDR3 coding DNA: TGTGCCAGCAGTCCGACAGTGGGGCGTCAGCCCCAGCATTTT.

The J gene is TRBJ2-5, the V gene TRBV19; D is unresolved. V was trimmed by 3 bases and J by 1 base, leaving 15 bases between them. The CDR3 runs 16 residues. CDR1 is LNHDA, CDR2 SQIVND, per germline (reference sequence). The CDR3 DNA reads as TGTGCCAGTAGTATTAAGATATTGGAACCCCAAGAGACCCAGTACTTC. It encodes CASSIKILEPQETQYF.

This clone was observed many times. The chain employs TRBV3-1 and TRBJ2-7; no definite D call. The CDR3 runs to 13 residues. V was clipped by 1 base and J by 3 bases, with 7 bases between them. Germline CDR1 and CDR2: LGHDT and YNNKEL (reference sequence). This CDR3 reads CASSQGSNYEQYF. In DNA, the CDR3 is TGTGCCAGCAGCCAAGGCTCGAACTACGAGCAGTACTTC.

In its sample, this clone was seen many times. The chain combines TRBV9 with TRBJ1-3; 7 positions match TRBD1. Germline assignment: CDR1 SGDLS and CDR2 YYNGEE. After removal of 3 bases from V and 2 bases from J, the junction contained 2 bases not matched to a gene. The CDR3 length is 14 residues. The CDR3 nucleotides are TGTGCCAGCAGCGCAGGGACAGCTGGAAACACCATATATTTT. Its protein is CASSAGTAGNTIYF.

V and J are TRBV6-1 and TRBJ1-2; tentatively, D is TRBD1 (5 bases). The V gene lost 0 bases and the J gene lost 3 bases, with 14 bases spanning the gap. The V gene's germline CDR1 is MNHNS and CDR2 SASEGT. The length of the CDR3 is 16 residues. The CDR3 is CASSEANMNRYYGYTF. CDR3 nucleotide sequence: TGTGCCAGCAGTGAAGCCAATATGAACAGGTACTATGGCTACACCTTC.

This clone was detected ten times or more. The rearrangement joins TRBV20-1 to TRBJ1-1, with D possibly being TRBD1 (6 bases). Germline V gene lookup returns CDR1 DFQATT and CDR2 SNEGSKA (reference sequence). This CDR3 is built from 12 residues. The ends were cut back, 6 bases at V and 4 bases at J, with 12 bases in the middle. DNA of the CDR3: TGCAGTGCAACTACAGGGCCCACTGAAGCTTTCTTT. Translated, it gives CSATTGPTEAFF.

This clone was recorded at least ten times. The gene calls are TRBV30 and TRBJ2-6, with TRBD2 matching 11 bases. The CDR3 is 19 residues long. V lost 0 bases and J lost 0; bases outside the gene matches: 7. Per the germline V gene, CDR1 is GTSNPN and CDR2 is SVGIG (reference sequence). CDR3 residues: CAWSVRTSGYSSGANVLTF. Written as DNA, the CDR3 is TGTGCCTGGAGTGTACGGACTAGCGGGTATAGCTCTGGGGCCAACGTCCTGACTTTC. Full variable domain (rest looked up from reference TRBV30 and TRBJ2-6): SQTIHQWPATLVQPVGSPLSLECTVEGTSNPNLYWYRQAAGRGLQLLFYSVGIGQISSEVPQNLSASRPQDRQFILSSKKLLLSDSGFYLCAWSVRTSGYSSGANVLTFGAGSRLTVL.

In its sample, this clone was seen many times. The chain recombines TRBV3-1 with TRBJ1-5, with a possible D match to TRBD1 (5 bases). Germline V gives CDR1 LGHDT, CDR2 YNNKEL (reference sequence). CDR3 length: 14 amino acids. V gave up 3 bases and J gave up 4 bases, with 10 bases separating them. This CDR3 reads CASSHGGENQPQHF. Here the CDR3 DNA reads TGTGCCAGCAGCCACGGGGGGGAGAATCAGCCCCAGCATTTT.

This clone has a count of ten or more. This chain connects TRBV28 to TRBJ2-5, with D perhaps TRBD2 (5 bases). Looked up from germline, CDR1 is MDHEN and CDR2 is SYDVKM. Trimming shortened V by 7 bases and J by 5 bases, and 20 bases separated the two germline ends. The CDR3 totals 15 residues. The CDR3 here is CASISVQTGVETQYF. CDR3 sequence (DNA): TGTGCCAGCATTAGCGTTCAAACCGGTGTGGAGACCCAGTACTTC.

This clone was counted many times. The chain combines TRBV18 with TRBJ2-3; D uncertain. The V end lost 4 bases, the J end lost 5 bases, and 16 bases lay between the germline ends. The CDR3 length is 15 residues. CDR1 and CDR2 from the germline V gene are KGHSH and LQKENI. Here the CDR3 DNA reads TGTGCCAGCTCACGTACGATCGCTACCCAAGATACGCAGTATTTT. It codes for CASSRTIATQDTQYF.

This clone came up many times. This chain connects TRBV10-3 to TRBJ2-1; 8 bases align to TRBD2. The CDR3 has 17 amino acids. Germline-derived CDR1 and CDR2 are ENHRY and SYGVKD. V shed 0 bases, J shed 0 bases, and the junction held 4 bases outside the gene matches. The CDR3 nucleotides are TGTGCCATCAGTGAGTCCCCAGCGGGAGCCTCCTACAATGAGCAGTTCTTC. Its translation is CAISESPAGASYNEQFF.

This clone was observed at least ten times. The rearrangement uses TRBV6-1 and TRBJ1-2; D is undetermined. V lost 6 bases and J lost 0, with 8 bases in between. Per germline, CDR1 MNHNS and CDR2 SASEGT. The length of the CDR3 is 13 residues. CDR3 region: CASSGDANYGYTF. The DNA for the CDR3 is TGTGCCAGCAGCGGGGATGCTAACTATGGCTACACCTTC.